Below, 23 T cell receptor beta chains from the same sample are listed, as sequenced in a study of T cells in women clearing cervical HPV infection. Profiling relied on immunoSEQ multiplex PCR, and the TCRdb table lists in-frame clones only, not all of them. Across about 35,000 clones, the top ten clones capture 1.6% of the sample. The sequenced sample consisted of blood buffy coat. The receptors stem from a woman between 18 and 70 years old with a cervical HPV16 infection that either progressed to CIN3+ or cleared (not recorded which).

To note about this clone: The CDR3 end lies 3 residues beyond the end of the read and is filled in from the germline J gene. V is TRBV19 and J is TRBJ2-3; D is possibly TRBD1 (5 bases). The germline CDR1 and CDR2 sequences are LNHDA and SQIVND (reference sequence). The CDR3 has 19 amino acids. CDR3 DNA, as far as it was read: TGTGCCAGTAGTATGTGGAAAGCAGGGCGTGATGGACGAGGAGAGACG. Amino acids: CASSMWKAGRDGRGET. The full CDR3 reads CASSMWKAGRDGRGETQYF.

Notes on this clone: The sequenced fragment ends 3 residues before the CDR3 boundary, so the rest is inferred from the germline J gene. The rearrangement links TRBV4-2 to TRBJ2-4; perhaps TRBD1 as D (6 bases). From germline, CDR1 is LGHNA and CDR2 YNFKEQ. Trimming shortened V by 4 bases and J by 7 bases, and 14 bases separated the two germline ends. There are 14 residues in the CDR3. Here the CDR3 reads CASSPNQGNNIQYF. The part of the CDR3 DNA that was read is TGTGCCAGCAGCCCCAACCAGGGGAACAACATT.

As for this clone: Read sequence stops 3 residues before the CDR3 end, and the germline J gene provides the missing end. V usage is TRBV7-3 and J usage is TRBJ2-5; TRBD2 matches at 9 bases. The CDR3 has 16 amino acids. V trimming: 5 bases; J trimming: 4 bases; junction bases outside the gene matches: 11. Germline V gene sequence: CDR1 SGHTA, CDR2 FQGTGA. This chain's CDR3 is CASSPSSRGGGETQYF. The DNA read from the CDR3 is TGTGCCAGCAGCCCATCCTCGCGGGGGGGCGGAGAGACC. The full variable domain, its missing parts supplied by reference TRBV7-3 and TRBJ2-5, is GAGVSQTPSNKVTEKGKYVELRCDPISGHTALYWYRQSLGQGPEFLIYFQGTGAADDSGLPNDRFFAVRPEGSVSTLKIQRTERGDSAVYLCASSPSSRGGGETQYFGPGTRLLVL.

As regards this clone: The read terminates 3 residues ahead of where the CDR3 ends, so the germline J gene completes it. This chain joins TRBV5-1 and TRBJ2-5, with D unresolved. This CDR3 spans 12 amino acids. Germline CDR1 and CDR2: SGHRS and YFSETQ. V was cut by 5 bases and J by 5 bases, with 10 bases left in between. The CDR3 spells CASRLSSETQYF. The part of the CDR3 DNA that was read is TGCGCCAGCAGATTATCGTCGGAGACC.

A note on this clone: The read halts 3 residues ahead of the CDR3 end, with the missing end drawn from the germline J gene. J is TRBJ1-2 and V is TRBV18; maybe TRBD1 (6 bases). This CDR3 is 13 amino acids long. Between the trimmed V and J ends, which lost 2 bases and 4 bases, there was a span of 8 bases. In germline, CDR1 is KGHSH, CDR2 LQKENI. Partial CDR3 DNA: TGTGCCAGCTCACCATCGGACAGCTATGGC. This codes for CASSPSDSYG. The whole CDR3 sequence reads CASSPSDSYGYTF.

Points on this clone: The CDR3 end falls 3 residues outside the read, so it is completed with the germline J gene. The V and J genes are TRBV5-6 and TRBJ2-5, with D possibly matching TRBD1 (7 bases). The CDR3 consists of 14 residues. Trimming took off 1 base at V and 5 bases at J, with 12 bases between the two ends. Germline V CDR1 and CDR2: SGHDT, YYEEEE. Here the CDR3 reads CASSLFQGGETQYF. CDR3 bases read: TGTGCCAGCAGCTTGTTCCAGGGGGGTGAGACC.

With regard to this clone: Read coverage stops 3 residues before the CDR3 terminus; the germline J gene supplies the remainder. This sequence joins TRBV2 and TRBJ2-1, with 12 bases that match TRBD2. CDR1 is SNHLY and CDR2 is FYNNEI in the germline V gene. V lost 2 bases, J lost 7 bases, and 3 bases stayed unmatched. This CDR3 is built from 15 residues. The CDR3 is CASSEFGTSGNEQFF. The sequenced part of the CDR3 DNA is TGTGCCAGCAGTGAATTCGGGACTAGCGGGAATGAG.

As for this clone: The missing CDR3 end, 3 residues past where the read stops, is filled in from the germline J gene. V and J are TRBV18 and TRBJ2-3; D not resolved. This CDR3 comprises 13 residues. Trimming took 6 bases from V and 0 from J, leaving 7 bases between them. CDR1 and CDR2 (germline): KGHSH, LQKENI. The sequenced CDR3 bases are TGTGCCAGCTCCGAACTTAGCACAGATACG. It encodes CASSELSTDT. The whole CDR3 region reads CASSELSTDTQYF.

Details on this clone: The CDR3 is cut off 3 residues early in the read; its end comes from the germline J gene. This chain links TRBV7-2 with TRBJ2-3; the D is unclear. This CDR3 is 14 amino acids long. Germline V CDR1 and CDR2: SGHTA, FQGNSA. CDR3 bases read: TGTGCCAGCAGCTTAGATGCCGCGTTAGAGACG. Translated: CASSLDAALET. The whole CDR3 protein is CASSLDAALETQYF.

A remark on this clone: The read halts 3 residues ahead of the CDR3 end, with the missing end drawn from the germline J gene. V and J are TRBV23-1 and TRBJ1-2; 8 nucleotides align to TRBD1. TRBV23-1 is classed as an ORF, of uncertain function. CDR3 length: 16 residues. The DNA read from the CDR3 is TGCGCCAGCAGTCAATCGTTTAGACAGGGGCGCTACGAC. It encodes CASSQSFRQGRYD. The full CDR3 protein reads CASSQSFRQGRYDYTF.

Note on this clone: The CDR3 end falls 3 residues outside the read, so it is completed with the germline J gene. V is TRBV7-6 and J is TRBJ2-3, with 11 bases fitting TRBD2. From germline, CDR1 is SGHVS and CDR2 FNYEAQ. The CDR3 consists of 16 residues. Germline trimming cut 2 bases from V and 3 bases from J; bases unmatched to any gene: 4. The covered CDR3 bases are TGTGCCAGCAGCTTATTTAGCGGGAGGGCAACAGATACG. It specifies CASSLFSGRATDT. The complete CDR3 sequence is CASSLFSGRATDTQYF.

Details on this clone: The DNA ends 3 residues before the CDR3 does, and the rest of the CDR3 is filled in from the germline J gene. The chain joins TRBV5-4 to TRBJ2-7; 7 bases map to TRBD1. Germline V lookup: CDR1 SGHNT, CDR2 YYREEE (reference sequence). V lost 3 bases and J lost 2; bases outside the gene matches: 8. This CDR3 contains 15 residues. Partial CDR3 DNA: TGTGCCAGCAGCTCCCAAGGGACAGTTACCTACGAG. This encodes CASSSQGTVTYE. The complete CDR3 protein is CASSSQGTVTYEQYF.

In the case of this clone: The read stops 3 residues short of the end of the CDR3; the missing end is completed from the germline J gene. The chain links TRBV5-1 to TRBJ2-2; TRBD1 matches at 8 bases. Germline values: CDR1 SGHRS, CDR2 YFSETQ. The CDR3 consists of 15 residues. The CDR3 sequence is CASSLGQGDNSPLFF. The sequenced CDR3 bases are TGCGCCAGCAGCCTAGGACAGGGCGATAATTCACCG.

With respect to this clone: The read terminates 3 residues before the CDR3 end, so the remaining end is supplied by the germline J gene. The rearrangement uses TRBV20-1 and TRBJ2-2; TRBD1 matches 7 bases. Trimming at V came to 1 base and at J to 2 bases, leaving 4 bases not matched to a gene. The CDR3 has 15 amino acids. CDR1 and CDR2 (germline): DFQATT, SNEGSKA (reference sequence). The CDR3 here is CSARGGGDNTGELFF. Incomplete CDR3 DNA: TGCAGTGCTAGAGGAGGGGGCGATAACACCGGGGAG.

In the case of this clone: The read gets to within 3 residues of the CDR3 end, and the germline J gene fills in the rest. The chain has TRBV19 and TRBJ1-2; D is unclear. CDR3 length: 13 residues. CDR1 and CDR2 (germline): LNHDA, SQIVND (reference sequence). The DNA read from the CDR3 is TGTGCCAGTAGTATACTGGGCTCCTACGAC. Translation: CASSILGSYD. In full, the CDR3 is CASSILGSYDYTF.

The CDR3 protein is CASSQGPSSYEQYF. CDR3 DNA (partial): TGCGCCAGCAGCCAAGGCCCTAGTTCATACGAG. This chain joins TRBV4-1 and TRBJ2-7; no clear D. The CDR3 goes on 3 residues after the read ends, and that part is filled in from the germline J gene. CDR3 size: 14 residues. Germline V gives CDR1 MGHRA, CDR2 YSYEKL. Trimming pared 1 base from V and 4 bases from J, leaving 11 bases between.

The CDR3 loop reads CSAQPGLAGGPSYNEQFF. CDR3 DNA (partial): TGCAGTGCCCAACCGGGACTAGCGGGAGGGCCGTCCTACAATGAG. The chain links TRBV20-1 to TRBJ2-1; 16 bases align to TRBD2. The CDR3 end falls 3 residues outside the read, so it is completed with the germline J gene. J was trimmed by 1 base and V by 6 bases; bases with no gene match: 9. Looked up from germline, CDR1 is DFQATT and CDR2 is SNEGSKA (reference sequence). The CDR3 is made up of 18 amino acids.

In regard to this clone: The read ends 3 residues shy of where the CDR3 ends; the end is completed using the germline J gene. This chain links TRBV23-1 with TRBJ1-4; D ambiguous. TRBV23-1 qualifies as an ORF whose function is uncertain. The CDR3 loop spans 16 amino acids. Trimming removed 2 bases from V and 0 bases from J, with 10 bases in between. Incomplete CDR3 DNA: TGCGCCAGCAGTCAAAACAGCTCATCAACTAATGAAAAA. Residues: CASSQNSSSTNEK. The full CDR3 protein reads CASSQNSSSTNEKLFF.

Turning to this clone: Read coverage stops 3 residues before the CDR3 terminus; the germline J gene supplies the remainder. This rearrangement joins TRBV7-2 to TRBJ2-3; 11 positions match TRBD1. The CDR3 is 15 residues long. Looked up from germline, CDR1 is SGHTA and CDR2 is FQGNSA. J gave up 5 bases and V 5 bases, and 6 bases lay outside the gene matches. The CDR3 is CASSRPGTGGDTQYF. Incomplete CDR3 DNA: TGTGCCAGCAGCCGACCCGGGACAGGGGGAGATACG.

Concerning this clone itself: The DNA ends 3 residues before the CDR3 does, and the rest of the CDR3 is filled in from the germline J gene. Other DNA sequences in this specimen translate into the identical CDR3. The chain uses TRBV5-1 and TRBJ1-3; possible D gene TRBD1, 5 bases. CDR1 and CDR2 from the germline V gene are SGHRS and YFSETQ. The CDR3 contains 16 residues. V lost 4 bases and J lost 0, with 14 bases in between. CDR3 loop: CASSASGDISGNTIYF. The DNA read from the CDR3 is TGCGCCAGCAGCGCGTCGGGGGATATCTCTGGAAACACC.

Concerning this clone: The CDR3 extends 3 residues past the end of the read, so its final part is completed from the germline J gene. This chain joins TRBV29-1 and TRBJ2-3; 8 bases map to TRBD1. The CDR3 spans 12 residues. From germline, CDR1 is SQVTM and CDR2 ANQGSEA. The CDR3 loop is CSALRGQETQYF. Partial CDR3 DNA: TGCAGCGCCCTCAGGGGACAGGAGACG.

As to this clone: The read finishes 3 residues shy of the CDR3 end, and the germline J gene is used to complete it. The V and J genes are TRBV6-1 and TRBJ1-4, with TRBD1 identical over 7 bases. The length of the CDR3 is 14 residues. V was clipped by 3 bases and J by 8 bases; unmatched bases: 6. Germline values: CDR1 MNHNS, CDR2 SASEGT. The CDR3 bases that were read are TGTGCCAGCAGTGAGGGAGGGGGCGGCGAAAAA. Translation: CASSEGGGGEK. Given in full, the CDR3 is CASSEGGGGEKLFF.

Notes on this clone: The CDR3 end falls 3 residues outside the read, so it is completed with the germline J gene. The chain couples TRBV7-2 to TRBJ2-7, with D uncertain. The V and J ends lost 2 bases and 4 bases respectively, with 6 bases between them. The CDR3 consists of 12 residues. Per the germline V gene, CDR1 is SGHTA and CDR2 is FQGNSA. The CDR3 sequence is CASSLKGYEQYF. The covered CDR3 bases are TGTGCCAGCAGCTTAAAAGGTTACGAG.